The 15 T cell receptor beta chains below all came from one sample that was sequenced in a study of identifying expanded T cells in peripheral blood. Using immunoSEQ multiplex PCR, the repertoire was profiled, and TCRdb retains in-frame clones only, with some absent. This table holds roughly 90,000 clones, 70% to 90% found once. Material: blood. The receptors stem from a person between 18 and 75 years old in good health.

The V and J genes are TRBV6-6 and TRBJ2-3; 7 nucleotides match TRBD1. Germline CDR1 MNHNY, CDR2 SVGAGI (reference sequence). This CDR3 comprises 16 residues. V was clipped by 0 bases and J by 1 base; unmatched bases: 4. The CDR3 is CASSYSSGQGTDTQYF. For the CDR3, the DNA is TGTGCCAGCAGTTACTCGAGTGGACAGGGCACAGATACGCAGTATTTT.

The count of this clone is one. The V call is TRBV27, the J call TRBJ1-6, with a possible D match to TRBD1 (5 bases). The CDR3 sequence is 16 residues long. V lost 4 bases and J 2 bases, leaving 12 bases between the germline ends. Germline CDR1 and CDR2: MNHEY and SMNVEV (reference sequence). The CDR3 region is CASSSGTPTYNSPLHF. The CDR3, as DNA: TGTGCCAGCAGTTCCGGGACTCCTACCTATAATTCACCCCTCCACTTT.

The CDR3 here is CASSWIPLQDIGGYTF. In DNA form, the CDR3 reads TGTGCCAGCAGCTGGATCCCACTTCAGGACATCGGTGGCTACACCTTC. The chain couples TRBV5-6 to TRBJ1-2, with D tentatively TRBD1 (5 bases). Between the trimmed V and J ends, which lost 3 bases and 7 bases, there was a span of 22 bases. CDR1 and CDR2 (germline): SGHDT, YYEEEE. The CDR3 is 16 amino acids.

The chain has TRBV9 and TRBJ2-7, with D perhaps matching TRBD2 (5 bases). V dropped 3 bases and J dropped 4 bases, with 11 bases sitting between them. CDR3 size: 13 residues. Germline-derived CDR1 and CDR2 are SGDLS and YYNGEE. CDR3 sequence: CASSADGIYEQYF. The DNA of the CDR3 is TGTGCCAGCAGCGCCGACGGGATTTACGAGCAGTACTTC.

The sample holds one count of this clone. The chain has TRBV27 and TRBJ2-1; D is tentatively TRBD1 or TRBD2 (6 bases each). The CDR3 has 16 amino acids. Germline V lookup: CDR1 MNHEY, CDR2 SMNVEV (reference sequence). V was shortened by 7 bases and J by 5 bases, with 21 bases between the two germline ends. The CDR3 region is CASKGGTRALDNEQFF. CDR3 DNA: TGTGCCAGCAAGGGGGGTACGAGGGCTCTTGACAATGAGCAGTTCTTC.

J is TRBJ1-3 and V is TRBV6-1; unclear D gene. The CDR3 is made up of 13 amino acids. V was shortened by 3 bases and J by 4 bases, with 7 bases between the two germline ends. Germline V gene data show CDR1 as MNHNS and CDR2 as SASEGT. The CDR3 bases are TGTGCCAGCAGTGACTGGCCCGGAAACACCATATATTTT. Amino acids: CASSDWPGNTIYF.

The chain combines TRBV7-2 with TRBJ1-3, with a tentative D call TRBD1 (6 bases). V gave up 5 bases and J gave up 0 bases, with 17 bases separating them. CDR3 size: 17 residues. Germline V lookup: CDR1 SGHTA, CDR2 FQGNSA. The CDR3 DNA sequence: TGTGCCAGCAGCCCTGGACAGCCCCGGAGCTCTGGAAACACCATATATTTT. Residues: CASSPGQPRSSGNTIYF.

This sequence joins TRBV4-1 and TRBJ1-2; 9 bases fit TRBD1. In germline, CDR1 is MGHRA, CDR2 YSYEKL. The ends lost 4 bases at V and 5 bases at J; junction bases unmatched: 8. The CDR3 consists of 15 residues. Here the CDR3 DNA reads TGCGCCAGCAGCCCCGGACAGGGGCTACCTTATGGCTACACCTTC. As protein: CASSPGQGLPYGYTF.

The rearrangement joins TRBV4-3 to TRBJ1-2; D call uncertain. CDR1 is LGHNA and CDR2 is YSLEER in the germline V gene. The CDR3 covers 16 residues. Trimming took 0 bases from V and 2 from J, leaving 13 bases between them. The CDR3 DNA is TGCGCCAGCAGCCAAGAGGTGGGAGGGATCAACTATGGCTACACCTTC. Translated, it gives CASSQEVGGINYGYTF.

This clone has only a few counts. The chain combines TRBV6-1 with TRBJ1-6, with TRBD1 matching 7 bases. Germline V gene lookup returns CDR1 MNHNS and CDR2 SASEGT. V gave up 2 bases and J gave up 0 bases; unmatched junction bases: 7. This CDR3 spans 18 amino acids. The CDR3: CASSEFVTGSSYNSPLHF. In DNA form, the CDR3 reads TGTGCCAGCAGTGAATTCGTGACAGGGAGCTCCTATAATTCACCCCTCCACTTT.

The rearrangement joins TRBV30 to TRBJ2-7, with D tentatively TRBD1 (6 bases). Germline loops: CDR1 GTSNPN, CDR2 SVGIG (reference sequence). V was shortened by 7 bases and J by 2 bases, with 15 bases between the two germline ends. CDR3 length: 13 amino acids. The CDR3 bases are TGTGCCTTCTCCGGGACACCAGCCTACGAGCAGTACTTC. Translation: CAFSGTPAYEQYF.

This sequence joins TRBV2 and TRBJ2-5; tentatively, D is TRBD2 (6 bases). Trimming took off 4 bases at V and 5 bases at J, with 20 bases between the two ends. Germline V gene data show CDR1 as SNHLY and CDR2 as FYNNEI. The CDR3 runs to 16 residues. The CDR3 here is CASSVRLVGDRETQYF. The CDR3 region has the DNA TGTGCCAGCAGTGTACGACTAGTGGGGGATAGGGAGACCCAGTACTTC.

In this sample, this clone turned up once. V and J are TRBV21-1 and TRBJ2-1; no check of the table's D call, TRBD1, against the DNA was made. TRBV21-1 is classified as a pseudogene. The CDR3 is 17 residues long. CDR3 amino acids: CASNPKKNRTGRNEQFF. The DNA for the CDR3 is TGTGCCAGCAACCCAAAAAAGAACCGGACAGGGCGGAATGAGCAGTTCTTC.

The chain carries TRBV5-1 and TRBJ1-1; 9 bases fit TRBD1. The CDR3 totals 15 residues. The germline V gene has CDR1 SGHRS and CDR2 YFSETQ. The junction had 8 bases not matched to a gene; V was cut back by 0 bases and J by 8 bases. The CDR3 coding sequence is TGCGCCAGCAGCTTGGGGACAGGGGCCCTGGGAGAAGCTTTCTTT. It is translated as CASSLGTGALGEAFF.

V usage is TRBV14 and J usage is TRBJ2-3; TRBD2 matches at 8 bases. This CDR3 region has 17 residues. V lost 5 bases to trimming and J lost 0 bases; unmatched junction nucleotides: 10. CDR1 is SGHDN, CDR2 FVKESK, per germline. CDR3 coding DNA: TGTGCCAGCAGCGTGATGAGCGGGGGATCTAGCACAGATACGCAGTATTTT. It encodes CASSVMSGGSSTDTQYF.